This T cell receptor beta chain was sequenced in a study of patients and donors after allogeneic stem cell transplantation. TCRdb independently ran MiXCR on the RT-PCR reads; one entry per CDR3 protein. The sample has hundreds of thousands of distinct CDR3 sequences, roughly 17% seen once. As concerns this clonotype: Compared with germline, one end of the junction differs, possibly owing to a read error.

Germline V gene lookup returns CDR1 SEHNR and CDR2 FQNEAQ (reference sequence). The CDR3 is 13 residues long. This chain joins TRBV7-9 and TRBJ2-3; 7 bases are shared with TRBD2. Sequences were obtained from blood, either unsorted or a sorted T cell fraction (not recorded which). This TCR derives from a human donor who was either an allogeneic HSCT recipient or a stem cell or donor lymphocyte infusion donor (not recorded which). It is not recorded whose cells these are; they may come from a transplant donor. CDR3 loop: CASAGVRTDAQYF. The CDR3 nucleotides are TGTGCCAGCGCGGGAGTGCGCACAGATGCGCAGTATTTT.